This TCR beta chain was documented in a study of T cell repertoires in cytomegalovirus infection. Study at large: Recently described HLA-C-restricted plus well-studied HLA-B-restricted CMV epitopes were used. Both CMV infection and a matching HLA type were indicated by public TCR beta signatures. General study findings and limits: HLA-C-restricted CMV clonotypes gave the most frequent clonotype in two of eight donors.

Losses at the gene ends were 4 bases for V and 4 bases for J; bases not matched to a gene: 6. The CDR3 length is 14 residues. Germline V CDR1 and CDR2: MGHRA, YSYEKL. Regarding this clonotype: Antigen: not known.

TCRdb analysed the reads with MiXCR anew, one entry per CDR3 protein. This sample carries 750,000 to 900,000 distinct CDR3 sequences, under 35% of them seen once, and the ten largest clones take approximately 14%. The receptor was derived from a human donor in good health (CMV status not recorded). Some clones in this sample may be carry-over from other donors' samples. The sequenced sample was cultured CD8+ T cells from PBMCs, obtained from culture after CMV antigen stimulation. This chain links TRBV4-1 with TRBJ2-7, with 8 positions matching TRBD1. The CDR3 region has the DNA TGCGCCAGCAGCCTTGAAGACAGGGGTTACGAGCAGTACTTC. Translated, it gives CASSLEDRGYEQYF.